The 6 T cell receptor beta chains reported below all come from one sample, sequenced in a study of blood T cells in healthy people across ages (dated by TCRdb to between 2015 and 2016). Preparation of the library involved 5' RACE. TCRdb lists the instrument as Illumina HiSeq 2500. A second PCR of about 6 to 12 cycles was run with a J-beta primer mix and a sample-barcoded 5' primer. The public reads were reanalyzed by TCRdb: fastp trimming at Q25, MiXCR alignment, in-frame beta chains only. Identical CDR3 protein sequences are pooled into one entry, listed with their most common genes and DNA. Within this sample are around 1,500,000 distinct CDR3 sequences, with approximately 40% of them counted one time only. The ten largest clones add up to around 8% of the sample. Sequenced input: blood. These receptors were collected from a woman aged 18-29 years in good health.

The chain employs TRBV2 and TRBJ2-3, with 13 bases that match TRBD2. Germline-derived CDR1 and CDR2 are SNHLY and FYNNEI. This CDR3 is 16 amino acids long. The trim removed 4 bases at V and 6 bases at J, leaving 7 bases unmatched. In DNA form, the CDR3 reads TGTGCCAGCAGTGTGACTAGCGGGGGGTACTTTGATACGCAGTATTTT. Translation: CASSVTSGGYFDTQYF.

The chain recombines TRBV20-1 with TRBJ2-2; D is uncertain. There are 15 residues in the CDR3. The germline V gene has CDR1 DFQATT and CDR2 SNEGSKA (reference sequence). The germline V and J ends were trimmed by 5 bases and 0 bases, with 13 bases remaining between them. CDR3 coding DNA: TGCAGTGCTCCCGACGGACCAACGAACACCGGGGAGCTGTTTTTT. Translating it yields CSAPDGPTNTGELFF.

As concerns this clonotype: A single base separates this from a much larger clone, so it may be a read error. The chain joins TRBV7-2 to TRBJ2-7; tentative D call: TRBD2 (5 bases). Germline CDR1 is SGHTA and CDR2 is FQGNSA. The V gene lost 4 bases and the J gene lost 6 bases, with 7 bases spanning the gap. The CDR3 is 11 residues long. CDR3 region: CASSSGIEQYF. DNA of the CDR3: TGTGCCAGCAGCTCGGGGATCGAGCAGTACTTC.

Only a few counts were recorded for this clonotype. The J gene is TRBJ2-5, the V gene TRBV6-5; the D gene is possibly TRBD1 (6 bases). Trimming cost V 6 bases and J 1 base, with 15 bases left between them. Per the germline V gene, CDR1 is MNHEY and CDR2 is SVGAGI. The CDR3 runs to 15 residues. CDR3 amino acids: CASRPRTDTQETQYF. The CDR3 region has the DNA TGTGCCAGCAGACCCCGGACAGACACCCAAGAGACCCAGTACTTC.

In its sample, this clonotype was seen a few times. V usage is TRBV10-3 and J usage is TRBJ2-7, with a tentative D call TRBD1 (7 bases). V was shortened by 6 bases and J by 6 bases, with 9 bases between the two germline ends. Germline V gives CDR1 ENHRY, CDR2 SYGVKD. The CDR3 runs to 11 residues. CDR3 protein: CAISQGGEQYF. The CDR3 coding sequence is TGTGCCATCAGCCAGGGGGGCGAGCAGTACTTC.

This clonotype appeared a few times. The CDR3 is CASSTRQIQETQYF. As DNA, the CDR3 is TGTGCCAGCAGCACAAGACAGATCCAAGAGACCCAGTACTTC. The chain carries TRBV21-1 and TRBJ2-5. TRBV21-1 corresponds to a pseudogene. The CDR3 is made up of 14 amino acids.